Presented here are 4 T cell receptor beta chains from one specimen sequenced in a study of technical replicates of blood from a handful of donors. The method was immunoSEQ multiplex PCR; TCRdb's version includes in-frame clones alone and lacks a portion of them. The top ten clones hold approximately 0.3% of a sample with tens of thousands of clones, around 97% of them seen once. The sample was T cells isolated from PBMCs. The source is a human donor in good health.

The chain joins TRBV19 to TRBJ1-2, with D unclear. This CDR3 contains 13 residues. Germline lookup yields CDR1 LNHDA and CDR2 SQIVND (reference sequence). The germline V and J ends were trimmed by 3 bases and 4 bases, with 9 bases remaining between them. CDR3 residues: CASSMEQIYGYTF. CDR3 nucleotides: TGTGCCAGTAGTATGGAACAGATCTATGGCTACACCTTC.

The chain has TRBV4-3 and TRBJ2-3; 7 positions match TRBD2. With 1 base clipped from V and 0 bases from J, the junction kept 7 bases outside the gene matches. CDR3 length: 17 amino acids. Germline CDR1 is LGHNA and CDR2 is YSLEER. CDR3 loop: CASSQASPGGSTDTQYF. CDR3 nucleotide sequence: TGCGCCAGCAGCCAAGCAAGTCCCGGGGGGAGCACAGATACGCAGTATTTT.

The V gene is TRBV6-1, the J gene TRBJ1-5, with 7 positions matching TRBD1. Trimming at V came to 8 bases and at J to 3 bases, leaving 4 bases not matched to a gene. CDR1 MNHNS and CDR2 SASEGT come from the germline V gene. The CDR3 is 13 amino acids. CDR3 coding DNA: TGTGCCAGCCGGGACAGCCACAATCAGCCCCAGCATTTT. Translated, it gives CASRDSHNQPQHF.

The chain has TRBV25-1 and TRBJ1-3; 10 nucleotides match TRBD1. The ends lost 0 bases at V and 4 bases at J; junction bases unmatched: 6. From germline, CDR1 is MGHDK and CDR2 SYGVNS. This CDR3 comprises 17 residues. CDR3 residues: CASSEYSGTGDGNTIYF. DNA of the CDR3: TGTGCCAGCAGTGAATATTCTGGGACAGGGGACGGAAACACCATATATTTT.